The 23 T cell receptor beta chains listed next were all sequenced from one sample in a study of T cells in women clearing cervical HPV infection. Sequencing was performed with immunoSEQ multiplex PCR; in TCRdb, only in-frame clones are kept and a portion is missing. In total, the table holds about 19,000 clones. Sample: blood buffy coat. The receptors shown here come from a woman aged 18 to 75 with a cervical HPV16 infection that either progressed to CIN3+ or cleared (not recorded which).

For this clone: The CDR3 extends 3 residues past the end of the read, so its final part is completed from the germline J gene. V is TRBV5-1 and J is TRBJ2-2; 12 positions agree with TRBD2. There are 18 residues in the CDR3. V trimming: 6 bases; J trimming: 3 bases; junction bases outside the gene matches: 12. Germline V gene data show CDR1 as SGHRS and CDR2 as YFSETQ. The DNA read from the CDR3 is TGCGCCAGCAAACCACTAGCGGGGGGCTCCCGGGACACCGGGGAG. Amino acid sequence: CASKPLAGGSRDTGE. The entire CDR3 sequence reads CASKPLAGGSRDTGELFF. The full variable domain, completed using reference TRBV5-1 and TRBJ2-2, is KAGVTQTPRYLIKTRGQQVTLSCSPISGHRSVSWYQQTPGQGLQFLFEYFSETQRNKGNFPGRFSGRQFSNSRSEMNVSTLELGDSALYLCASKPLAGGSRDTGELFFGEGSRLTVL.

A remark on this clone: The read terminates 3 residues ahead of where the CDR3 ends, so the germline J gene completes it. J is TRBJ2-3 and V is TRBV13; 7 nucleotides agree with TRBD2. V shed 2 bases, J shed 0 bases, and the junction held 8 bases outside the gene matches. Germline assignment: CDR1 PRHDT and CDR2 FYEKMQ (reference sequence). This CDR3 spans 17 amino acids. The CDR3 sequence is CASSLWEGGASTDTQYF. The covered CDR3 bases are TGTGCCAGCAGCTTATGGGAGGGCGGGGCTAGCACAGATACG.

On this clone itself: The read ends 3 residues before the CDR3 terminus; that terminus is restored from the germline J gene. V usage is TRBV5-1 and J usage is TRBJ2-1, with TRBD1 matching 9 bases. This CDR3 region has 16 residues. Germline V lookup: CDR1 SGHRS, CDR2 YFSETQ. Losses at the gene ends were 4 bases for V and 5 bases for J; bases not matched to a gene: 10. CDR3 region: CASSVPGTGIHNEQFF. The part of the CDR3 DNA that was read is TGCGCCAGCAGCGTACCCGGGACAGGGATCCACAATGAG.

The CDR3 bases that were read are TGTGCCAGCAGCTTAGGCCCAGGGTGGATCTCTGGAAACACC. Amino acids: CASSLGPGWISGNT. The full CDR3 is CASSLGPGWISGNTIYF. V usage is TRBV7-8 and J usage is TRBJ1-3, with D possibly being TRBD1 (5 bases). From the germline J gene comes the end of the CDR3, since the read stops 3 residues before it. Germline CDR1 is SGHVS and CDR2 is FQNEAQ. V dropped 1 base and J dropped 0 bases, with 13 bases sitting between them. This CDR3 contains 17 residues.

Points on this clone: The sequence runs out 3 residues before the end of the CDR3; the remainder is reconstructed from the germline J gene. This chain uses TRBV30 with TRBJ2-3; 7 bases agree with TRBD1. The CDR3 loop spans 16 amino acids. Germline V gene data show CDR1 as GTSNPN and CDR2 as SVGIG (reference sequence). CDR3 DNA (partial): TGTGCCTGGAGTCCGGCAACACAGGGGATCGGTCAGCCG. It encodes CAWSPATQGIGQP. The entire CDR3 protein is CAWSPATQGIGQPQYF.

As for this clone: The read finishes 3 residues shy of the CDR3 end, and the germline J gene is used to complete it. This chain uses TRBV7-2 with TRBJ2-1; D tentatively reads TRBD1 or TRBD2 (5 bases each). The CDR3 contains 15 residues. CDR1 is SGHTA and CDR2 is FQGNSA in the germline V gene. Trimming cost V 1 base and J 7 bases, with 14 bases left between them. This CDR3 is CASSLGGAQANEQFF. CDR3 bases read: TGTGCCAGCAGCTTAGGAGGGGCCCAGGCGAATGAG.

As for this clone: The CDR3 end falls 3 residues outside the read, so it is completed with the germline J gene. The rearrangement links TRBV7-6 to TRBJ2-7, with 9 bases that match TRBD1. J was trimmed by 6 bases and V by 2 bases; bases with no gene match: 5. Looked up from germline, CDR1 is SGHVS and CDR2 is FNYEAQ. The CDR3 is 14 residues long. The chain's CDR3 is CASSLIDRGAEQYF. The CDR3 bases that were read are TGTGCCAGCAGCTTAATCGACAGGGGGGCCGAG.

Points on this clone: The missing CDR3 end, 3 residues past where the read stops, is filled in from the germline J gene. This sequence joins TRBV20-1 and TRBJ2-7, with TRBD1 matching 9 bases. The CDR3 runs 18 residues. Unmatched junction bases numbered 18, after V lost 4 bases and J lost 2 bases. Germline V lookup: CDR1 DFQATT, CDR2 SNEGSKA (reference sequence). CDR3 loop: CSATIVPGQGPIPYEQYF. The CDR3 bases that were read are TGCAGTGCTACCATCGTCCCGGGACAGGGACCGATACCCTACGAG.

Notes on this clone: The read ends 3 residues before the CDR3 terminus; that terminus is restored from the germline J gene. The chain uses TRBV20-1 and TRBJ1-1, with a tentative D call TRBD1 (5 bases). Per germline, CDR1 DFQATT and CDR2 SNEGSKA (reference sequence). This CDR3 is built from 11 residues. The CDR3 region is CSAPPGLGAFF. Incomplete CDR3 DNA: TGCAGTGCTCCCCCGGGACTGGGA.

In the case of this clone: The read ends 3 residues early relative to the CDR3; the germline J gene fills the gap. This chain links TRBV19 with TRBJ2-3; 8 nucleotides align to TRBD2. CDR1 is LNHDA, CDR2 SQIVND, per germline (reference sequence). Trimming took 10 bases from V and 1 from J; bases not matched to a gene: 4. The CDR3 extends over 13 amino acids. CDR3 amino acids: CATGGAGTDTQYF. CDR3 bases read: TGTGCCACCGGGGGGGCCGGCACAGATACG.

On this clone itself: The read is 3 residues too short to cover the CDR3 end, so that end is filled in from the germline J gene. This sequence joins TRBV5-1 and TRBJ2-3; D is undetermined. The CDR3 runs 14 residues. Trimming shortened V by 6 bases and J by 2 bases, and 13 bases separated the two germline ends. Per germline, CDR1 SGHRS and CDR2 YFSETQ. Here the CDR3 reads CASTVQTSTDTQYF. The CDR3 DNA, read in part, is TGCGCCAGCACTGTACAAACCTCCACAGATACG.

Details on this clone: Sequencing ends 3 residues short of the CDR3 end; the germline J gene provides the rest. The chain joins TRBV6-2 or TRBV6-3 to TRBJ2-3, with 9 bases identical to TRBD1. In germline, CDR1 is MNHEY, CDR2 SVGEGT. The CDR3 contains 17 residues. Incomplete CDR3 DNA: TGTGCCAGCAGACGACGCTTTCGGGACAGGGCTATGGAGACG. This encodes CASRRRFRDRAMET. The whole CDR3 protein reads CASRRRFRDRAMETQYF.

As to this clone: The read ends 3 residues early relative to the CDR3; the germline J gene fills the gap. The genes are TRBV7-7 and TRBJ2-5; 9 nucleotides agree with TRBD2. V lost 4 bases and J lost 5; bases outside the gene matches: 11. CDR1 and CDR2 (germline): SSHAT, FNYEAQ (reference sequence). This CDR3 has 16 residues. CDR3 amino acids: CASSSAPGLALETQYF. CDR3 bases read: TGTGCCAGCAGCTCCGCGCCGGGACTAGCCTTGGAGACC.

Judged by frequency, this clone is medium-sized. The CDR3 is cut off 3 residues early in the read; its end comes from the germline J gene. The chain employs TRBV2 and TRBJ2-5; D not certain. This CDR3 spans 14 amino acids. Germline V lookup: CDR1 SNHLY, CDR2 FYNNEI. Trimming pared 6 bases from V and 1 base from J, leaving 12 bases between. The CDR3 loop is CASRETPSQETQYF. Partial CDR3 DNA: TGTGCCAGCAGAGAGACACCGTCCCAAGAGACC.

Concerning this clone itself: The CDR3 extends 3 residues past the end of the read, so its final part is completed from the germline J gene. J is TRBJ1-2 and V is TRBV30, with a possible D match to TRBD1 (5 bases). Germline V gene sequence: CDR1 GTSNPN, CDR2 SVGIG (reference sequence). The length of the CDR3 is 14 residues. Between the trimmed V and J ends, which lost 3 bases and 1 base, there was a span of 12 bases. Partial CDR3 DNA: TGTGCCTGGAGGGGGGGACTTTTTAACTATGGC. This gives the protein CAWRGGLFNYG. The complete CDR3 sequence is CAWRGGLFNYGYTF. The variable domain in full, completed from reference TRBV30 and TRBJ1-2, reads SQTIHQWPATLVQPVGSPLSLECTVEGTSNPNLYWYRQAAGRGLQLLFYSVGIGQISSEVPQNLSASRPQDRQFILSSKKLLLSDSGFYLCAWRGGLFNYGYTFGSGTRLTVV.

A note on this clone: One junction end does not reproduce the germline sequence, and a read error may be involved. The read terminates 3 residues ahead of where the CDR3 ends, so the germline J gene completes it. The chain has TRBV4-2 and TRBJ2-2, with 10 bases aligning to TRBD1. This CDR3 is built from 16 residues. The germline V gene has CDR1 LGHNA and CDR2 YNFKEQ. The sequenced CDR3 bases are TGCGCCAGCAGCCAAGACAGGGGGCGGATTAATTCACCG. Residues: CASSQDRGRINSP. The entire CDR3 is CASSQDRGRINSPLFF.

The CDR3 sequence is CASSLYRGEGTEAFF. The covered CDR3 bases are TGCGCCAGCAGCTTATACAGGGGGGAGGGAACTGAA. The rearrangement joins TRBV5-1 to TRBJ1-1; 8 bases fit TRBD1. The read ends 3 residues early relative to the CDR3; the germline J gene fills the gap. The CDR3 is 15 amino acids. With 2 bases clipped from V and 5 bases from J, the junction kept 8 bases outside the gene matches. The germline V gene encodes CDR1 SGHRS and CDR2 YFSETQ.

As concerns this clone: The read falls 3 residues short of the CDR3 end, and the missing part is taken from the germline J gene. This chain uses TRBV2 with TRBJ2-2; tentative D call: TRBD1 (6 bases). Germline V gene data show CDR1 as SNHLY and CDR2 as FYNNEI. CDR3 length equals 14 residues. The DNA read from the CDR3 is TGTGCCAGCAGTGGGACAGATTATAATTCACCG. It codes for CASSGTDYNSP. The complete CDR3 reads CASSGTDYNSPLFF.

Regarding this clone: The observed sequence ends 3 residues before the CDR3 terminus, with the missing tail filled in from the germline J gene. The chain is built from TRBV28 and TRBJ1-3; 7 bases match TRBD1. Germline CDR1 reads MDHEN; CDR2 reads SYDVKM. This CDR3 has 14 residues. J was trimmed by 2 bases and V by 6 bases; bases with no gene match: 4. The CDR3 loop reads CASSSDRTGNTIYF. CDR3 DNA (partial): TGTGCCAGCAGCTCGGACAGGACTGGAAACACC.

In the case of this clone: The missing CDR3 end, 3 residues past where the read stops, is filled in from the germline J gene. The chain has TRBV5-1 and TRBJ1-5; 8 nucleotides agree with TRBD1. This CDR3 has 16 residues. Germline CDR1 reads SGHRS; CDR2 reads YFSETQ. Trimming took 4 bases from V and 4 from J; bases not matched to a gene: 10. CDR3 DNA (partial): TGCGCCAGCAGCCCTGGACAGGGTTTTCGAAATCAGCCC. This codes for CASSPGQGFRNQP. The whole CDR3 sequence is CASSPGQGFRNQPQHF.

As to this clone: The CDR3 end is not reached by the read, which stops 3 residues before it; the germline J gene fills it in. The chain uses TRBV2 and TRBJ2-3; 10 positions agree with TRBD1. CDR3 length equals 16 residues. From germline, CDR1 is SNHLY and CDR2 FYNNEI. The CDR3 protein is CASSERTGGGNQPQYF. The sequenced part of the CDR3 DNA is TGTGCCAGCAGTGAGCGGACAGGGGGAGGCAATCAGCCG. Full variable domain (rest looked up from reference TRBV2 and TRBJ2-3): EPEVTQTPSHQVTQMGQEVILRCVPISNHLYFYWYRQILGQKVEFLVSFYNNEISEKSEIFDDQFSVERPDGSNFTLKIRSTKLEDSAMYFCASSERTGGGNQPQYFGPGTRLTVL.

In regard to this clone: The read gets to within 3 residues of the CDR3 end, and the germline J gene fills in the rest. The identical CDR3 is also encoded by other nucleotide sequences in the sample. The rearrangement joins TRBV2 to TRBJ1-1, with 9 bases lining up with TRBD1. The CDR3 totals 18 residues. The germline gives CDR1 SNHLY, CDR2 FYNNEI. CDR3 DNA (partial): TGTGCCAGCAGGAAGGGACAGGGTCCTAGAGTATTTGCAGATACA. Amino acid sequence: CASRKGQGPRVFADT. The whole CDR3 protein is CASRKGQGPRVFADTAFF.

Concerning this clone: Coverage ceases 3 residues before the CDR3 finishes, and the germline J gene fills in the end. The chain links TRBV11-2 to TRBJ2-3; possibly TRBD2 for D (6 bases). Germline values: CDR1 SGHAT, CDR2 FQNNGV. This CDR3 contains 15 residues. CDR3 bases read: TGTGCCAGCAGCCGCTCTGCGGGGCAGCAAGAGACG. Encoded protein: CASSRSAGQQET. The CDR3 as a whole reads CASSRSAGQQETQYF.